One sample yielded the 31 T cell receptor beta chains listed below, sequenced in a study of OX40 agonist ivuxolimab in advanced cancers. The table came from immunoSEQ multiplex PCR; TCRdb's copy has only in-frame clones and leaves some out. The sample yields 98,000 or so clones, roughly nine tenths seen once. Sequenced material: CD4+ or CD8+ T cells sorted from blood, taken in a trial of the OX40 agonist ivuxolimab. These receptors came from an adult with an advanced solid tumor such as melanoma, head and neck, liver or kidney cancer.

This chain joins TRBV5-1 and TRBJ2-7, with 9 bases identical to TRBD1. V lost 3 bases, J lost 5 bases, and 12 bases stayed unmatched. CDR1 and CDR2 (germline): SGHRS, YFSETQ. CDR3 size: 16 residues. CDR3 nucleotides: TGCGCCAGCAGCTCAAATCTTCCGGGACAGGGAGACGAGCAGTACTTC. It codes for CASSSNLPGQGDEQYF.

The chain has TRBV6-6 and TRBJ1-6; a possible D gene is TRBD1 (5 bases). Germline loops: CDR1 MNHNY, CDR2 SVGAGI (reference sequence). This CDR3 is 13 amino acids long. Trimming took off 8 bases at V and 10 bases at J, with 15 bases between the two ends. The CDR3 nucleotides are TGTGCCAGCTTTGTGGGGGGAGGCTCACCCCTCCACTTT. Its translation is CASFVGGGSPLHF.

The chain joins TRBV10-3 to TRBJ2-1, with 8 bases that match TRBD1. Germline trimming cut 2 bases from V and 14 bases from J; bases unmatched to any gene: 11. This CDR3 is built from 14 residues. Germline CDR1 reads ENHRY; CDR2 reads SYGVKD. The CDR3 here is CAISERVTDRAKFF. For the CDR3, the DNA is TGTGCCATCAGTGAGAGGGTAACGGACAGGGCAAAGTTCTTC.

The chain employs TRBV7-8 and TRBJ1-5; no clear D gene. Trimming pared 1 base from V and 5 bases from J, leaving 15 bases between. Germline lookup yields CDR1 SGHVS and CDR2 FQNEAQ. The CDR3 totals 16 residues. The CDR3 reads CASSLVALVGHQPQHF. In DNA, the CDR3 is TGTGCCAGCAGCTTAGTAGCTCTAGTTGGGCATCAGCCCCAGCATTTT.

The genes are TRBV19 and TRBJ1-6; 7 bases fit TRBD1. The length of the CDR3 is 16 residues. The J segment lost 5 bases and the V segment lost 6 bases, leaving 10 bases of the junction unmatched. The V gene's germline CDR1 is LNHDA and CDR2 SQIVND (reference sequence). Written as DNA, the CDR3 is TGTGCCAGTAGCTTACGGACCGGGACAGATAATTCACCCCTCCACTTT. Its protein is CASSLRTGTDNSPLHF. The whole variable domain, filled in from reference TRBV19 and TRBJ1-6, reads DGGITQSPKYLFRKEGQNVTLSCEQNLNHDAMYWYRQDPGQGLRLIYYSQIVNDFQKGDIAEGYSVSREKKESFPLTVTSAQKNPTAFYLCASSLRTGTDNSPLHFGNGTRLTVT.

The chain uses TRBV19 and TRBJ1-1, with D tentatively TRBD1 (5 bases). The germline gives CDR1 LNHDA, CDR2 SQIVND (reference sequence). The ends were cut back, 8 bases at V and 1 base at J, with 23 bases in the middle. This CDR3 region has 17 residues. The CDR3 region has the DNA TGTGCCAGTTTTACCAACAGGCTACAGGTTGCGAACACTGAAGCTTTCTTT. This encodes CASFTNRLQVANTEAFF.

In DNA, the CDR3 is TGTGCCAGCAGCTTGAGTGTCGGTGGCTACACCTTC. It codes for CASSLSVGGYTF. This chain uses TRBV5-6 with TRBJ1-2; D gene unclear. CDR1 is SGHDT, CDR2 YYEEEE, per germline. V was cut by 1 base and J by 7 bases, with 8 bases left in between. CDR3 length equals 12 residues.

The chain combines TRBV11-3 with TRBJ2-2; 7 bases map to TRBD1. This CDR3 has 14 residues. J was trimmed by 4 bases and V by 3 bases; bases with no gene match: 2. The germline V gene has CDR1 SGHNT and CDR2 YENEEA. CDR3 sequence reads: CASSLRGLTGELFF. In nucleotides, the CDR3 is TGTGCCAGCAGCTTGAGGGGGCTCACCGGGGAGCTGTTTTTT. The full variable domain, completed using reference TRBV11-3 and TRBJ2-2, is EAGVVQSPRYKIIEKKQPVAFWCNPISGHNTLYWYLQNLGQGPELLIRYENEEAVDDSQLPKDRFSAERLKGVDSTLKIQPAELGDSAVYLCASSLRGLTGELFFGEGSRLTVL.

The V and J genes are TRBV6-5 and TRBJ1-1, with 9 bases matching TRBD1. The V gene end was trimmed by 10 bases and the J gene end by 5 bases; junction bases not matched to a gene: 11. The CDR3 is made up of 14 amino acids. CDR1 MNHEY and CDR2 SVGAGI come from the germline V gene. CDR3 region: CATWEGTGRTEAFF. CDR3 DNA: TGTGCCACCTGGGAGGGGACAGGGCGGACTGAAGCTTTCTTT.

The chain is built from TRBV5-5 and TRBJ2-7, with 8 bases fitting TRBD1. The CDR3 length is 15 residues. CDR1 SGHKS and CDR2 YYEKEE come from the germline V gene (reference sequence). The V gene end was trimmed by 2 bases and the J gene end by 2 bases; junction bases not matched to a gene: 6. CDR3 protein: CASSLLSGQAYEQYF. CDR3 sequence (DNA): TGTGCCAGCAGCTTACTTTCGGGACAGGCCTACGAGCAGTACTTC.

The J gene is TRBJ2-1, the V gene TRBV5-8; D not certain. The CDR3 runs to 15 residues. Germline V gene data show CDR1 as SGHTS and CDR2 as YDEGEE. Trimming took 4 bases from V and 4 from J, leaving 15 bases between them. The CDR3 spells CASSRWAQAYNEQFF. In nucleotides, the CDR3 is TGTGCCAGCAGCAGGTGGGCACAAGCGTACAATGAGCAGTTCTTC.

The CDR3 protein is CASSPGTGGKETQYF. The CDR3 DNA sequence: TGTGCCAGCTCACCAGGGACAGGGGGCAAAGAGACCCAGTACTTC. This sequence joins TRBV18 and TRBJ2-5; 12 bases line up with TRBD1. Germline V gene sequence: CDR1 KGHSH, CDR2 LQKENI. Trimming removed 2 bases from V and 3 bases from J; junction bases left unmatched: 1. The CDR3 has 15 residues.

The chain joins TRBV4-3 to TRBJ2-7; D perhaps matches TRBD1 (5 bases). V was clipped by 0 bases and J by 0 bases, with 12 bases between them. The CDR3 runs to 16 residues. In germline, CDR1 is LGHNA, CDR2 YSLEER. The CDR3, as DNA: TGCGCCAGCAGCCAAGATATGACAGTGTCCTCCTACGAGCAGTACTTC. Its translation: CASSQDMTVSSYEQYF.

The chain recombines TRBV5-6 with TRBJ2-2; D possibly matches TRBD1 or TRBD2 (6 bases each). Germline CDR1 SGHDT, CDR2 YYEEEE. This CDR3 is 15 amino acids long. V gave up 2 bases and J gave up 2 bases, with 10 bases separating them. Here the CDR3 reads CASSLRGVNTGELFF. The CDR3 DNA is TGTGCCAGCAGCTTAAGGGGGGTAAACACCGGGGAGCTGTTTTTT.

The chain employs TRBV5-1 and TRBJ2-1; D is unclear. The CDR3 covers 17 residues. Trimming shortened V by 0 bases and J by 0 bases, and 13 bases separated the two germline ends. The germline V gene encodes CDR1 SGHRS and CDR2 YFSETQ. This chain's CDR3 is CASSLVMTTSSYNEQFF. The CDR3 coding sequence is TGCGCCAGCAGCTTGGTTATGACCACGAGCTCCTACAATGAGCAGTTCTTC.

The chain joins TRBV7-9 to TRBJ1-2; the D gene is possibly TRBD1 (5 bases). Germline assignment: CDR1 SEHNR and CDR2 FQNEAQ (reference sequence). V lost 5 bases, J lost 3 bases, and 13 bases lay in between. The CDR3 has 14 residues. The CDR3: CASSPREGHYGYTF. DNA for the CDR3: TGTGCCAGCAGCCCCCGGGAGGGGCACTATGGCTACACCTTC.

The rearrangement uses TRBV4-1 and TRBJ1-4, with D maybe TRBD1 (5 bases). Per germline, CDR1 MGHRA and CDR2 YSYEKL. This CDR3 has 13 amino acids. With 0 bases removed from V and 10 bases from J, the gap between germline ends came to 9 bases. The chain's CDR3 is CASSQDRGGKLFF. In DNA form, the CDR3 reads TGCGCCAGCAGCCAAGATCGGGGGGGAAAACTGTTTTTT.

This chain joins TRBV10-3 and TRBJ1-2; TRBD1 matches 9 bases. From germline, CDR1 is ENHRY and CDR2 SYGVKD. V shed 8 bases and J 8 bases; nucleotides not matched to a gene: 9. The CDR3 spans 13 residues. CDR3 sequence reads: CAIEIATGGGYTF. CDR3 in DNA: TGTGCCATCGAGATTGCAACAGGGGGCGGCTACACCTTC.

The chain's CDR3 is CASSTPPATIYF. CDR3 bases: TGTGCCAGCAGCACCCCCCCGGCCACCATATATTTT. The genes are TRBV16 and TRBJ1-3, with D uncertain. The V and J ends lost 5 bases and 9 bases respectively, with 11 bases between them. The CDR3 is 12 amino acids. Germline V gene lookup returns CDR1 KGHSY and CDR2 FQNENV.

V and J are TRBV4-1 and TRBJ2-2, with 10 bases fitting TRBD1. Losses at the gene ends were 4 bases for V and 3 bases for J; bases not matched to a gene: 14. The germline CDR1 and CDR2 sequences are MGHRA and YSYEKL. This CDR3 contains 19 residues. CDR3 in amino acids: CASSRPGQGITWHTGELFF. The CDR3 DNA sequence: TGCGCCAGCAGCCGGCCGGGACAGGGGATAACTTGGCACACCGGGGAGCTGTTTTTT.

The chain uses TRBV9 and TRBJ2-7; D gene unclear. The CDR3 is 14 amino acids. Germline CDR1 reads SGDLS; CDR2 reads YYNGEE. Trimming stripped 4 bases from V and 1 base from J, with 12 bases between. DNA of the CDR3: TGTGCCAGCAGCCCGGATATACGATCCTACGAGCAGTACTTC. It encodes CASSPDIRSYEQYF. Combining the CDR3 with reference TRBV9 and TRBJ2-7 gives the whole variable domain DSGVTQTPKHLITATGQRVTLRCSPRSGDLSVYWYQQSLDQGLQFLIQYYNGEERAKGNILERFSAQQFPDLHSELNLSSLELGDSALYFCASSPDIRSYEQYFGPGTRLTVT.

This clone was seen a handful of times. The V call is TRBV19, the J call TRBJ2-7; a weak D match, TRBD1 (6 bases). The germline CDR1 and CDR2 sequences are LNHDA and SQIVND (reference sequence). V shed 6 bases and J shed 2 bases, with 14 bases lying between them. CDR3 length: 14 amino acids. The CDR3 sequence is CASRRDTSAYEQYF. DNA of the CDR3: TGTGCCAGTAGACGGGACACCTCAGCCTACGAGCAGTACTTC.

The chain combines TRBV6-6 with TRBJ2-7, with 9 nucleotides matching TRBD2. The CDR3 sequence is 12 residues long. V was clipped by 6 bases and J by 4 bases; unmatched bases: 1. Germline values: CDR1 MNHNY, CDR2 SVGAGI (reference sequence). This CDR3 reads CASRGLAYEQYF. Written as DNA, the CDR3 is TGTGCCAGCAGGGGACTAGCTTACGAGCAGTACTTC.

The rearrangement uses TRBV2 and TRBJ2-5, with D possibly TRBD1 on 6 matching bases. Germline loops: CDR1 SNHLY, CDR2 FYNNEI. V lost 6 bases, J lost 1 base, and 12 bases lay in between. The CDR3 totals 14 residues. CDR3 bases: TGTGCCAGCAGCTACAGGGACCTCCAAGAGACCCAGTACTTC. This codes for CASSYRDLQETQYF.

V and J are TRBV9 and TRBJ2-5; D may be TRBD1 (7 bases). The ends were cut back, 4 bases at V and 0 bases at J, with 16 bases in the middle. This CDR3 region has 16 residues. Germline V gene lookup returns CDR1 SGDLS and CDR2 YYNGEE. The CDR3: CASSPHAGQNQETQYF. DNA for the CDR3: TGTGCCAGCAGCCCTCATGCGGGACAGAACCAAGAGACCCAGTACTTC.

The V gene is TRBV4-3, the J gene TRBJ2-5; tentatively, D is TRBD2 (6 bases). CDR1 LGHNA and CDR2 YSLEER come from the germline V gene. CDR3 size: 14 residues. V dropped 3 bases and J dropped 5 bases, with 13 bases sitting between them. The CDR3 loop reads CASSQLLAVETQYF. CDR3 sequence (DNA): TGCGCCAGCAGCCAGCTACTAGCCGTGGAGACCCAGTACTTC.

V gene TRBV10-2 combines with J gene TRBJ1-5, with D hard to call. The CDR3 consists of 14 residues. Germline CDR1 reads WSHSY; CDR2 reads SAAADI. Trimming shortened V by 4 bases and J by 1 base, and 8 bases separated the two germline ends. CDR3 in amino acids: CASSGSKSNQPQHF. CDR3 sequence (DNA): TGCGCCAGCAGTGGTTCTAAAAGCAATCAGCCCCAGCATTTT.

Written as DNA, the CDR3 is TGTGCCAGCAGCTACACTAGAGGCACAGATACGCAGTATTTT. This gives the protein CASSYTRGTDTQYF. The chain joins TRBV7-2 to TRBJ2-3; D is perhaps TRBD2 (5 bases). The CDR3 contains 14 residues. CDR1 SGHTA and CDR2 FQGNSA come from the germline V gene. Trimming stripped 4 bases from V and 1 base from J, with 9 bases between.

This clone has just a few counts. The rearrangement uses TRBV19 and TRBJ2-7, with 7 bases aligning to TRBD1. The CDR3 covers 18 residues. V was clipped by 2 bases and J by 5 bases; unmatched bases: 18. Germline V lookup: CDR1 LNHDA, CDR2 SQIVND (reference sequence). Here the CDR3 DNA reads TGTGCCAGTAGTATACCCTCTGGCGGTAGGGGACAGTTCCACGAGCAGTACTTC. It specifies CASSIPSGGRGQFHEQYF.

The rearrangement joins TRBV11-2 to TRBJ2-1, with TRBD2 matching over 9 bases. J gave up 0 bases and V 5 bases, and 2 bases lay outside the gene matches. Germline CDR1 reads SGHAT; CDR2 reads FQNNGV. The CDR3 is 15 residues long. The CDR3 sequence: CASSLSGSSYNEQFF. The DNA for the CDR3 is TGTGCCAGCAGCCTTAGCGGGAGCTCCTACAATGAGCAGTTCTTC.

This clone was seen more than once but under ten times. The chain combines TRBV7-2 with TRBJ2-7; 10 nucleotides agree with TRBD2. This CDR3 has 15 amino acids. Per germline, CDR1 SGHTA and CDR2 FQGNSA. Germline trimming cut 10 bases from V and 0 bases from J; bases unmatched to any gene: 9. The CDR3 region has the DNA TGTGCCACCCGCCCTAGCGGGGGACACTCCTACGAGCAGTACTTC. Its protein is CATRPSGGHSYEQYF.